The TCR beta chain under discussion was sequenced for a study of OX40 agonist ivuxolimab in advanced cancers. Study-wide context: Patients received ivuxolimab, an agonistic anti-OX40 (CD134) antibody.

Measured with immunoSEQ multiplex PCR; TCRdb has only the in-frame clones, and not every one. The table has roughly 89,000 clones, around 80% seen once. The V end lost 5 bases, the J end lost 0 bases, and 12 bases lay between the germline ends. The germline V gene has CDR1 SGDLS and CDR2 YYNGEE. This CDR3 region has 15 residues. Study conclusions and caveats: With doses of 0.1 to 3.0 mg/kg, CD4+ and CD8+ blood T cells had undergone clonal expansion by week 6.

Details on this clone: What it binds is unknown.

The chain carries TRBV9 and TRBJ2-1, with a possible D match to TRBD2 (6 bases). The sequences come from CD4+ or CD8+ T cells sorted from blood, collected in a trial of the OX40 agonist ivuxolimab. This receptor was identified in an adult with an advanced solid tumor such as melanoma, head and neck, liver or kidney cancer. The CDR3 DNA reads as TGTGCCAGCAGACGGGACTTCAGCTCCTACAATGAGCAGTTCTTC. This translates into CASRRDFSSYNEQFF. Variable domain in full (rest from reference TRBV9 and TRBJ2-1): DSGVTQTPKHLITATGQRVTLRCSPRSGDLSVYWYQQSLDQGLQFLIQYYNGEERAKGNILERFSAQQFPDLHSELNLSSLELGDSALYFCASRRDFSSYNEQFFGPGTRLTVL.